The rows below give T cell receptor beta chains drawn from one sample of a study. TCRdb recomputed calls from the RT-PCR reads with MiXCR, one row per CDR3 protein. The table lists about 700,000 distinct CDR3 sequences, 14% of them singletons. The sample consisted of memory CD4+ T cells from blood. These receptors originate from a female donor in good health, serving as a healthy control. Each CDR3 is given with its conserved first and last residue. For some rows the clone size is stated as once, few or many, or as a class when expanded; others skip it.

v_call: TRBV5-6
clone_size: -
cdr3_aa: CASSKRGDTGELFF

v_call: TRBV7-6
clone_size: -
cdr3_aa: CASSKGTPSMSSYEQYF

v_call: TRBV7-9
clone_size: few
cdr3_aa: CASSTRDTLSLQYF

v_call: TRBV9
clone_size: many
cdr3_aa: CASSTSGNTIYF

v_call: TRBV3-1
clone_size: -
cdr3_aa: CASSQQYGKETQYF

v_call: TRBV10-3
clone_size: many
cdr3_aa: CAISESSSGGYGYTF

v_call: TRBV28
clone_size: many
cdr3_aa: CASSLMGARGETTQYF

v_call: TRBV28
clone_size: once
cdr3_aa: CASSLLTGSKSNEQFF

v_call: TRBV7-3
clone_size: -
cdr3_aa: CASSLSTGASTDTQYF

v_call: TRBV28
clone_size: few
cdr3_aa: CASSSGKWGGELFF

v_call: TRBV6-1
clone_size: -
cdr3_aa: CASSEVLPLTPEAFF

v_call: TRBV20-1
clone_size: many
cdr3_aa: CSASWSSYEQYF

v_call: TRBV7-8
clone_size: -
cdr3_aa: CASSLGGGGLSGELFF

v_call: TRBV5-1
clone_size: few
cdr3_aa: CASSLTGSGIGETQYF

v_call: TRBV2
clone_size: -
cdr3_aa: CASSYVDEQFF

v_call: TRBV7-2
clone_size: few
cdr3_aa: CASSYYYPGTDTQYF

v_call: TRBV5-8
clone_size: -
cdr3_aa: CASSLKLIGNEQYF

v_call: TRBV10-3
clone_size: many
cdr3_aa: CAINPGSSAYEQYF

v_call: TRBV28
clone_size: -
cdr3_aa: CASSLYNTEAFF

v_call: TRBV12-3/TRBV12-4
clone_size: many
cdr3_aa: CASSLGQGAGEQYF

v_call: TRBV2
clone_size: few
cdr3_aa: CATGGGERAGANVLTF

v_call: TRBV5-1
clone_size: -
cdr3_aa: CASSSLTGPLSSGNTIYF

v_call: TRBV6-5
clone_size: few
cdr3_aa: CASRGASGYNEQFF

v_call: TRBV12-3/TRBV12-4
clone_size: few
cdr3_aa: CASSPLGRGGTDTQYF

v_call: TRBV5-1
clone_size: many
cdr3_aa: CASSLVQTADQETQYF

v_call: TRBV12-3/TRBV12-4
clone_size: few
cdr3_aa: CASSLKVNYGYTF

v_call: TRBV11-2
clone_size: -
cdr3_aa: CASSFQVSYNEQFF

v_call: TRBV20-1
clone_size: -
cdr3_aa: CSARDRGQPYSNQPQHF

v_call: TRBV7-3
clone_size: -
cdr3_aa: CASSPSGGAGEKLFF

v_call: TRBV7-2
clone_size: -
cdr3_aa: CASSRWVGETQYF

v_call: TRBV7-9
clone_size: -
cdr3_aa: CASSPGTGGINEQFF

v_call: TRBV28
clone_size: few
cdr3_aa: CASSSNPGGETQYF

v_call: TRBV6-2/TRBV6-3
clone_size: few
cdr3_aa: CASSYSIGGGDNQPQHF

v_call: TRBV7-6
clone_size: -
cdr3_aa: CASSLGPGSPYEQYF

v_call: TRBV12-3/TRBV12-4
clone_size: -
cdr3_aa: CASLLGTQIYGYTF

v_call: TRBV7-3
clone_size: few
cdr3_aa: CASSLEQGSEAFF

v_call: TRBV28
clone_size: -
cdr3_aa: CASSFSGQGAAGNTIYF

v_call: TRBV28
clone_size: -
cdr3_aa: CASSTTERGYTF

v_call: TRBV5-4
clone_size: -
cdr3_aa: CASSVGGAFTGTQYF

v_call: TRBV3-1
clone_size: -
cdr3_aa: CASSQDSFQETQYF

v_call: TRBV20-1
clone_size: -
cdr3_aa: CSASSPTGGSYNEQFF

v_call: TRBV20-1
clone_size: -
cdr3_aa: CSARAAAGGPEQFF

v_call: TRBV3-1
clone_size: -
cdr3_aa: CASSYDIQETQYF

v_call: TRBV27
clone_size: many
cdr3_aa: CASSGSGTGGRETQYF

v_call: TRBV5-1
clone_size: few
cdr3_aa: CASSLLGGGMNTEAFF

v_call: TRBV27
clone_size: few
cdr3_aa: CASSLGQGLSGANVLTF

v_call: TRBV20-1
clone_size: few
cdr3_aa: CSARVPPPGTENNEQFF

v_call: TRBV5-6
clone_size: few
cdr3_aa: CASSPGGLGDRPYGYTF

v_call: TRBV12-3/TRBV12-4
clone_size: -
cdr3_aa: CASRRTSGGHNEQFF

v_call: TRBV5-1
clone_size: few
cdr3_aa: CASSGVGGDEQFF

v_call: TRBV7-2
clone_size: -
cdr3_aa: CASSSVSGKQKQGWKNEQFF

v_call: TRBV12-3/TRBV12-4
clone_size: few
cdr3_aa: CASSFDRVEQYF

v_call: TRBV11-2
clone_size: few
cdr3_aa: CASSLGGQFNEQFF